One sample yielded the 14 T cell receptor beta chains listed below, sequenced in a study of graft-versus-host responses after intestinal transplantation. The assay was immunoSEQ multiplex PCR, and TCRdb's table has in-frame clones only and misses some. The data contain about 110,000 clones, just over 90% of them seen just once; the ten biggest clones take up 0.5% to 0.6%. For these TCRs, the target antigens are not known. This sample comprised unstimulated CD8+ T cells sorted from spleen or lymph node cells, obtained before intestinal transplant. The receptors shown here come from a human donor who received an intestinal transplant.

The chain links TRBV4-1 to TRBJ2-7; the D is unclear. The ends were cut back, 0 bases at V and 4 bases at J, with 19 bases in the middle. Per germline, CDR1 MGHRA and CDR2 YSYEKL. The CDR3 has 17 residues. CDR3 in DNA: TGCGCCAGCAGCCAAGAGTCCGGGCCAGGCACCTCTTACGAGCAGTACTTC. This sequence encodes CASSQESGPGTSYEQYF.

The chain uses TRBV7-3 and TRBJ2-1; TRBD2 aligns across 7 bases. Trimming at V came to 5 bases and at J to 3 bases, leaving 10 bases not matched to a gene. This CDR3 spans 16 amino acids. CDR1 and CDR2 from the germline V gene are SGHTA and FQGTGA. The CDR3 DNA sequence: TGTGCCAGCAGCCCAGAGGGACTACTAGACTACAATGAGCAGTTCTTC. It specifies CASSPEGLLDYNEQFF.

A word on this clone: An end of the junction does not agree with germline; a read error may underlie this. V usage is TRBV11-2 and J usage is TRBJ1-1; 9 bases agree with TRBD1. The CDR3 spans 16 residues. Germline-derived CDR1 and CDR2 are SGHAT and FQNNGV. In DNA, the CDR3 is TGTGCCAGCAGCTCGGCCCCGGGACAGGGCGTTTATGAAGCTATCTTT. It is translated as CASSSAPGQGVYEAIF.

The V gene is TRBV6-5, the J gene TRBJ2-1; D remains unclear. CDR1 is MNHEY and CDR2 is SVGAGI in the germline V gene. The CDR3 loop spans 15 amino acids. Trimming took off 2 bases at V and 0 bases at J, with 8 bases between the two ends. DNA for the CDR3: TGTGCCAGCAGTTACGAGCAGAGCTCCTACAATGAGCAGTTCTTC. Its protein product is CASSYEQSSYNEQFF.

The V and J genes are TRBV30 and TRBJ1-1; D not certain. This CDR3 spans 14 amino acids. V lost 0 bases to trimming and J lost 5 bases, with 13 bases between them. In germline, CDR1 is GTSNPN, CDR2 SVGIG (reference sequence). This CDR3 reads CAWSVIGPFTEAFF. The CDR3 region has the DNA TGTGCCTGGAGTGTCATTGGCCCTTTTACTGAAGCTTTCTTT.

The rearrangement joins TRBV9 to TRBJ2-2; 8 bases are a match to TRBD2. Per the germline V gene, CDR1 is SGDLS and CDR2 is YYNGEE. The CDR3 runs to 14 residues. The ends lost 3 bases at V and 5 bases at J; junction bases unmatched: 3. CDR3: CASSATGGTGELFF. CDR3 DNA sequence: TGTGCCAGCAGCGCGACGGGGGGGACCGGGGAGCTGTTTTTT.

CDR3 loop: CASSTPGVRGTDETQYF. In nucleotides, the CDR3 is TGTGCCAGCAGCACCCCCGGTGTGAGGGGGACCGATGAGACCCAGTACTTC. The chain recombines TRBV9 with TRBJ2-5; D may be TRBD1 (6 bases). The CDR3 totals 17 residues. V lost 4 bases to trimming and J lost 5 bases, with 24 bases between them. Germline V lookup: CDR1 SGDLS, CDR2 YYNGEE.

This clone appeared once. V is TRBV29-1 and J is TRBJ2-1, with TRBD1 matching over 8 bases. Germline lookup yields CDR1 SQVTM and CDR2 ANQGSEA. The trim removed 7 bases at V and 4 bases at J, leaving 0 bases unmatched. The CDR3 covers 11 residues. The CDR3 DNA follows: TGCAGCGGGGACAGGTACAATGAGCAGTTCTTC. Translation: CSGDRYNEQFF.

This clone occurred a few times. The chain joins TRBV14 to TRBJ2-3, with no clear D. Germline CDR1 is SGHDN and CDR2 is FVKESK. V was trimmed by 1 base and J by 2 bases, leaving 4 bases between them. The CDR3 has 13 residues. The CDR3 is CASSQVSTDTQYF. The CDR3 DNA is TGTGCCAGCAGCCAAGTCTCCACAGATACGCAGTATTTT.

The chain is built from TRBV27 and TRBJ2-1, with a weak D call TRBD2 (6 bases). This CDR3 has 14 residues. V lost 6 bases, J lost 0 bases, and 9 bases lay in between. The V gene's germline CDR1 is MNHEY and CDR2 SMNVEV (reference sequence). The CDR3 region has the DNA TGTGCCAGCAGACGGGGGAGCTCCTACAATGAGCAGTTCTTC. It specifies CASRRGSSYNEQFF.

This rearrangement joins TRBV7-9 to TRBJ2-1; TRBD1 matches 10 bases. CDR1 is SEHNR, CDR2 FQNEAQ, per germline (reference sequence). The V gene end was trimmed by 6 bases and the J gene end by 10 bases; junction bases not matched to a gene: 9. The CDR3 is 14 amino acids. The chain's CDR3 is CASSSGTGDEEQFF. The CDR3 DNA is TGTGCCAGCAGTTCCGGGACAGGGGACGAAGAGCAGTTCTTC.

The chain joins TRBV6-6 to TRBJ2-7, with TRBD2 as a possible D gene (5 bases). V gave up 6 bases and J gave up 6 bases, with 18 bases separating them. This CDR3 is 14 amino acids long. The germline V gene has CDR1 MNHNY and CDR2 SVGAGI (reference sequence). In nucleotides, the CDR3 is TGTGCCAGCAGCAGAGGGAGAGGATCCCGCGAGCAGTACTTC. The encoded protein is CASSRGRGSREQYF.

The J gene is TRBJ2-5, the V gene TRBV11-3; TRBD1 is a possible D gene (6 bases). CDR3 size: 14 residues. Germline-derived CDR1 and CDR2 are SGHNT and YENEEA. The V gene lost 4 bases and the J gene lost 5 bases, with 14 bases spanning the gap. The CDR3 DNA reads TGTGCCAGCAGCTCATGGACAGACGGGGAGACCCAGTACTTC. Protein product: CASSSWTDGETQYF.

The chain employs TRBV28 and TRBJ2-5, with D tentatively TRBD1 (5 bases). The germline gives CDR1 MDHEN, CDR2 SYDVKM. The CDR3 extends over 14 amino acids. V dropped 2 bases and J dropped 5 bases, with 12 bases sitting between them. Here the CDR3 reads CASSLPGAGETQYF. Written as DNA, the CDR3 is TGTGCCAGCAGTTTACCTGGGGCCGGGGAGACCCAGTACTTC.